The 29 T cell receptor beta chains below all came from one sample that was sequenced in a study of HIV-infected patients and healthy controls. MiXCR, run by TCRdb on the 5' RACE reads, gives a single entry per CDR3 protein. Altogether approximately 67,000 distinct CDR3 sequences are present, roughly a sixth being singletons, with the ten largest covering 5.5% to 6%. Sequenced input: CD4+ T cells from blood. The receptors shown here come from a human donor in good health.

The CDR3 spells CSVGTGRDEKLFF. DNA for the CDR3: TGCAGCGTTGGGACAGGGCGGGATGAAAAACTGTTTTTT. The chain has TRBV29-1 and TRBJ1-4, with 8 bases that match TRBD1. CDR1 and CDR2 (germline): SQVTM, ANQGSEA. V lost 4 bases to trimming and J lost 6 bases; unmatched junction nucleotides: 4. CDR3 length: 13 residues.

This clonotype was observed at least ten times. The chain joins TRBV5-1 to TRBJ2-5; 8 bases are a match to TRBD2. The germline CDR1 and CDR2 sequences are SGHRS and YFSETQ. This CDR3 has 18 amino acids. J lost 5 bases, V lost 2 bases, and 17 bases had no gene match. CDR3 region: CASSFPQALGGVGETQYF. CDR3 nucleotide sequence: TGCGCCAGCAGCTTTCCCCAAGCCCTCGGGGGGGTTGGGGAGACCCAGTACTTC.

The table lists this clonotype with a count of one. The rearrangement joins TRBV6-5 to TRBJ1-1; no definite D call. Trimming cost V 6 bases and J 3 bases, with 11 bases left between them. The germline gives CDR1 MNHEY, CDR2 SVGAGI. This CDR3 comprises 13 residues. The CDR3 loop is CASSPRRDTEAFF. For the CDR3, the DNA is TGTGCCAGCAGCCCAAGGAGGGACACTGAAGCTTTCTTT.

This clonotype was counted a few times. The chain's CDR3 is CASSPIRLDNEQFF. The CDR3 nucleotides are TGTGCCAGCTCACCAATTAGACTCGACAATGAGCAGTTCTTC. This chain connects TRBV18 to TRBJ2-1; D is undetermined. CDR1 is KGHSH, CDR2 LQKENI, per germline. V gave up 2 bases and J gave up 5 bases, with 10 bases separating them. The CDR3 is made up of 14 amino acids.

This clonotype was detected many times. This chain joins TRBV14 and TRBJ2-1; 10 nucleotides align to TRBD1. The J segment lost 2 bases and the V segment lost 3 bases, leaving 10 bases of the junction unmatched. Germline V gene lookup returns CDR1 SGHDN and CDR2 FVKESK. This CDR3 has 18 residues. For the CDR3, the DNA is TGTGCCAGCAGCCAGGAGGGGGGACAGGGGTACCCCTACAATGAGCAGTTCTTC. It yields the protein CASSQEGGQGYPYNEQFF. The whole variable domain, filled in from reference TRBV14 and TRBJ2-1, reads EAGVTQFPSHSVIEKGQTVTLRCDPISGHDNLYWYRRVMGKEIKFLLHFVKESKQDESGMPNNRFLAERTGGTYSTLKVQPAELEDSGVYFCASSQEGGQGYPYNEQFFGPGTRLTVL.

This clonotype was counted a few times. The chain carries TRBV5-1 and TRBJ2-5; unclear D gene. CDR3 length: 16 amino acids. V was pared by 0 bases and J by 1 base, with 13 bases between. Germline values: CDR1 SGHRS, CDR2 YFSETQ. CDR3 amino acids: CASSLVGSQIQETQYF. As DNA, the CDR3 is TGCGCCAGCAGCTTGGTGGGATCCCAGATCCAAGAGACCCAGTACTTC.

J is TRBJ2-7 and V is TRBV20-1; D gene unclear. This CDR3 has 13 residues. The germline V gene encodes CDR1 DFQATT and CDR2 SNEGSKA (reference sequence). V lost 6 bases to trimming and J lost 5 bases, with 17 bases between them. CDR3 DNA sequence: TGCAGTGCGAACCAGGACCTGTCCGACGAGCAGTACTTC. Protein: CSANQDLSDEQYF.

This chain links TRBV29-1 with TRBJ1-5; D uncertain. The CDR3 extends over 14 amino acids. Germline lookup yields CDR1 SQVTM and CDR2 ANQGSEA. Trimming took off 5 bases at V and 0 bases at J, with 11 bases between the two ends. Written as DNA, the CDR3 is TGCAGCGTTAAGGGAGGGAATAGCAATCAGCCCCAGCATTTT. Its translation is CSVKGGNSNQPQHF.

This clonotype was counted ten times or more. As DNA, the CDR3 is TGCAGCGTTGGCCCGGGATTGAACACTGAAGCTTTCTTT. This translates into CSVGPGLNTEAFF. The chain uses TRBV29-1 and TRBJ1-1, with D unclear. V was clipped by 4 bases and J by 0 bases, with 9 bases between them. Germline CDR1 SQVTM, CDR2 ANQGSEA. The CDR3 contains 13 residues.

The V call is TRBV5-1, the J call TRBJ1-3; TRBD1 matches at 7 bases. J lost 4 bases, V lost 4 bases, and 8 bases had no gene match. The CDR3 spans 15 residues. CDR1 and CDR2 from the germline V gene are SGHRS and YFSETQ. The CDR3 DNA sequence: TGCGCCAGCAGCGCCCAGACAGGGCTAGGAAACACCATATATTTT. This gives the protein CASSAQTGLGNTIYF.

This clonotype was detected only a few times. As DNA, the CDR3 is TGTGCCAGCAGCCGCAACGAGGGGTTAGATACGCAGTATTTT. Encoded protein: CASSRNEGLDTQYF. The genes are TRBV3-1 and TRBJ2-3; tentatively, D is TRBD1 or TRBD2 (5 bases each). This CDR3 has 14 residues. V lost 4 bases and J lost 5, with 13 bases in between. Germline V gene data show CDR1 as LGHDT and CDR2 as YNNKEL (reference sequence).

The sample holds a few counts of this clonotype. This chain connects TRBV7-2 to TRBJ2-3; 8 bases match TRBD2. Germline CDR1 SGHTA, CDR2 FQGNSA. This CDR3 region has 15 residues. Unmatched junction bases numbered 8, after V lost 3 bases and J lost 6 bases. CDR3 DNA sequence: TGTGCCAGCAGCTTTGACGGGGGGGCCCGGGATACGCAGTATTTT. Its translation: CASSFDGGARDTQYF.

This clonotype was seen only a few times. It may be a read error: a sequence one base away is much more abundant. This is likely a read error, given that the CDR3 carries no conserved phenylalanine or tryptophan at its end. The chain is built from TRBV29-1 and TRBJ2-3, with D hard to call. Germline-derived CDR1 and CDR2 are SQVTM and ANQGSEA. V was cut by 8 bases and J by 5 bases, with 11 bases left in between. The CDR3 contains 11 residues. The CDR3 is CSTQSGDTQYL. In nucleotides, the CDR3 is TGCAGCACCCAAAGTGGAGATACGCAGTATTTA.

This chain links TRBV5-1 with TRBJ2-5; D tentatively fits TRBD1 or TRBD2 (5 bases each). The V end was cut by 2 bases, the J end by 5 bases, with 16 bases between. This CDR3 has 15 amino acids. The germline CDR1 and CDR2 sequences are SGHRS and YFSETQ. The CDR3 loop reads CASSFGTYRTETQYF. The CDR3 DNA sequence: TGCGCCAGCAGCTTCGGGACCTATCGTACCGAGACCCAGTACTTC.

The genes are TRBV23-1 and TRBJ2-1, with 7 bases matching TRBD1. TRBV23-1 is an ORF, and what it does is uncertain. This CDR3 is built from 14 residues. J gave up 4 bases and V 6 bases, and 6 bases lay outside the gene matches. CDR3 loop: CASSPPGQYNEQFF. The CDR3 DNA is TGCGCCAGCAGCCCACCGGGACAGTACAATGAGCAGTTCTTC.

This clonotype was observed a handful of times. The V call is TRBV18, the J call TRBJ1-5; D is uncertain. Germline CDR1 is KGHSH and CDR2 is LQKENI. Trimming removed 2 bases from V and 6 bases from J, with 14 bases in between. This CDR3 comprises 15 residues. The CDR3: CASSPEGTVGQPQHF. In nucleotides, the CDR3 is TGTGCCAGCTCACCAGAGGGAACGGTTGGTCAGCCCCAGCATTTT.

This clonotype showed up just a few times. J is TRBJ2-5 and V is TRBV24-1; 8 nucleotides align to TRBD1. The CDR3 sequence is 15 residues long. Trimming cost V 4 bases and J 2 bases; bases outside gene matches: 5. Per the germline V gene, CDR1 is KGHDR and CDR2 is SFDVKD. For the CDR3, the DNA is TGTGCCACCAGTGAAGGGACAGGCGTTCAAGAGACCCAGTACTTC. It is translated as CATSEGTGVQETQYF.

This clonotype was observed a few times. The V gene is TRBV12-3 or TRBV12-4, the J gene TRBJ1-6; perhaps TRBD1 as D (5 bases). Trimming cost V 4 bases and J 1 base, with 11 bases left between them. This CDR3 comprises 16 residues. The CDR3 here is CASSSQGWSYNSPLHF. As DNA, the CDR3 is TGTGCCAGCAGTTCGCAGGGTTGGTCCTATAATTCACCCCTCCACTTT.

This clonotype turned up a few times. The CDR3 coding sequence is TGCAGCGCCGCGAGGGGGACAATGAACACTGAAGCTTTCTTT. Protein sequence: CSAARGTMNTEAFF. The V gene is TRBV29-1, the J gene TRBJ1-1, with D possibly TRBD1 on 6 matching bases. Germline lookup yields CDR1 SQVTM and CDR2 ANQGSEA. This CDR3 spans 14 amino acids. Trimming pared 7 bases from V and 0 bases from J, leaving 15 bases between.

This clonotype was found a few times. This chain uses TRBV20-1 with TRBJ1-1; D perhaps matches TRBD1 (5 bases). CDR3 length equals 13 residues. Trimming cost V 7 bases and J 0 bases, with 12 bases left between them. The germline V gene encodes CDR1 DFQATT and CDR2 SNEGSKA (reference sequence). In DNA, the CDR3 is TGCAGTGGAAGGGCAGGGATGAACACTGAAGCTTTCTTT. Its protein is CSGRAGMNTEAFF.

In its sample, this clonotype was seen many times. The chain uses TRBV19 and TRBJ2-3; TRBD1 matches 7 bases. Germline loops: CDR1 LNHDA, CDR2 SQIVND (reference sequence). The CDR3 totals 17 residues. After removal of 2 bases from V and 4 bases from J, the junction contained 12 bases not matched to a gene. CDR3 DNA sequence: TGTGCCAGTAGTATAAGGACAGGTATACCGAGGGCAGATACGCAGTATTTT. Translating it yields CASSIRTGIPRADTQYF.

The rearrangement links TRBV7-6 to TRBJ2-3, with D unresolved. The CDR3 has 15 residues. V was shortened by 1 base and J by 7 bases, with 15 bases between the two germline ends. Germline CDR1 and CDR2: SGHVS and FNYEAQ. CDR3 sequence reads: CASSLEASSIYTQYF. The CDR3 DNA reads TGTGCCAGCAGCTTAGAGGCCAGCTCTATTTATACGCAGTATTTT.

The chain has TRBV19 and TRBJ2-7, with 11 bases lining up with TRBD1. With 10 bases clipped from V and 0 bases from J, the junction kept 8 bases outside the gene matches. The germline gives CDR1 LNHDA, CDR2 SQIVND (reference sequence). This CDR3 has 15 residues. The CDR3 DNA is TGTGCCACAAAGACTGGACAGGGGGCCTCCTACGAGCAGTACTTC. Amino acid sequence: CATKTGQGASYEQYF.

The chain couples TRBV10-3 to TRBJ1-2, with D unresolved. The V gene's germline CDR1 is ENHRY and CDR2 SYGVKD. The V gene lost 2 bases and the J gene lost 2 bases, with 6 bases spanning the gap. The CDR3 is 13 amino acids. The CDR3 loop is CAISEKANYGYTF. DNA for the CDR3: TGTGCCATCAGTGAGAAGGCAAACTATGGCTACACCTTC.

V and J are TRBV6-2 or TRBV6-3 and TRBJ2-1; maybe TRBD2 (5 bases). Germline V gives CDR1 MNHEY, CDR2 SVGEGT. The CDR3 extends over 11 amino acids. V was trimmed by 7 bases and J by 9 bases, leaving 10 bases between them. The DNA of the CDR3 is TGTGCCAGCACCAGGACTGGTGAGCAGTTCTTC. Translation gives CASTRTGEQFF.

This chain joins TRBV5-6 and TRBJ1-3; D unclear. V was shortened by 2 bases and J by 4 bases, with 7 bases between the two germline ends. This CDR3 contains 13 residues. Germline V gives CDR1 SGHDT, CDR2 YYEEEE. The CDR3 nucleotides read TGTGCCAGCAGCTTTCGTCAGGGAAACACCATATATTTT. Its translation: CASSFRQGNTIYF. Full variable domain (missing parts from reference TRBV5-6 and TRBJ1-3): DAGVTQSPTHLIKTRGQQVTLRCSPKSGHDTVSWYQQALGQGPQFIFQYYEEEERQRGNFPDRFSGHQFPNYSSELNVNALLLGDSALYLCASSFRQGNTIYFGEGSWLTVV.

The rearrangement joins TRBV20-1 to TRBJ2-1; TRBD2 aligns across 7 bases. Per germline, CDR1 DFQATT and CDR2 SNEGSKA (reference sequence). Germline trimming cut 5 bases from V and 9 bases from J; bases unmatched to any gene: 13. This CDR3 contains 14 residues. CDR3 bases: TGCAGTGCTGCGGGAGACAATAGGGGTAGTGAGCAGTTCTTC. Encoded protein: CSAAGDNRGSEQFF.

This clonotype was counted ten times or more. The CDR3 loop reads CASSPDPGKNYEQYF. In DNA form, the CDR3 reads TGTGCCAGTAGCCCGGATCCAGGGAAGAACTACGAGCAGTACTTC. V is TRBV19 and J is TRBJ2-7, with a tentative D call TRBD1 (5 bases). Germline values: CDR1 LNHDA, CDR2 SQIVND (reference sequence). The CDR3 is 15 residues long. V was trimmed by 6 bases and J by 3 bases, leaving 18 bases between them.

At least ten counts were recorded for this clonotype. The rearrangement links TRBV20-1 to TRBJ2-7; 8 bases align to TRBD1. Germline lookup yields CDR1 DFQATT and CDR2 SNEGSKA (reference sequence). CDR3 size: 13 residues. J lost 1 base, V lost 4 bases, and 3 bases had no gene match. DNA for the CDR3: TGCAGTGCTACCCGGGACAGGTCCTACGAGCAGTACTTC. Its protein is CSATRDRSYEQYF.